Listed here are 29 T cell receptor beta chains from one sample, sequenced in a study of CD8 T cells in ankylosing spondylitis. Antigens of these TCRs are unknown. TCRdb called the 5' RACE reads again in MiXCR, with one record for every CDR3 protein. This repertoire shows around 770,000 distinct CDR3 sequences, over 9.5% found once; its top ten account for just over 0.5%. Findings and limits, study-wide: Apparently characteristic of ankylosing spondylitis blood was a TCR beta motif (eight highly homologous variants).

The material sequenced was blood, either unsorted or a sorted T cell fraction (not recorded which). All receptors come from a male donor with ankylosing spondylitis.

This clonotype was seen repeatedly, ten times or more. The gene calls are TRBV5-1 and TRBJ2-6, with a tentative D call TRBD1 (5 bases). V lost 0 bases and J lost 4, with 8 bases in between. This CDR3 is built from 15 residues. Germline CDR1 is SGHRS and CDR2 is YFSETQ. In DNA form, the CDR3 reads TGCGCCAGCAGCTTGGTAACAGGCGGGGCCAACGTCCTGACTTTC. Translation gives CASSLVTGGANVLTF.

This clonotype has a count of ten or more. V gene TRBV4-3 combines with J gene TRBJ2-3; 7 positions agree with TRBD1. The CDR3 loop spans 14 amino acids. Trimming took 3 bases from V and 5 from J; bases not matched to a gene: 5. The V gene's germline CDR1 is LGHNA and CDR2 YSLEER. The CDR3 region is CASSHPGGEDTQYF. CDR3 DNA sequence: TGCGCCAGCAGCCACCCAGGGGGAGAAGATACGCAGTATTTT.

As concerns this clonotype: An end of the junction does not agree with germline; a read error may underlie this. The chain uses TRBV15 and TRBJ2-5; perhaps D is TRBD1 or TRBD2 (5 bases each). CDR1 and CDR2 from the germline V gene are LNHNV and YYDKDF (reference sequence). The CDR3 is made up of 13 amino acids. CDR3 nucleotide sequence: TGTGCCACAAGCACCGGGGCCAGAGAGACCCAGTACTTC. Encoded protein: CATSTGARETQYF.

CDR3 nucleotide sequence: TGTGCCAGCAGTTTATCCTTATGGAGCTATGGCTACACCTTC. Its protein is CASSLSLWSYGYTF. The chain is built from TRBV28 and TRBJ1-2; D is unclear. The CDR3 is 14 residues long. The germline V and J ends were trimmed by 1 base and 4 bases, with 10 bases remaining between them. Germline V gene sequence: CDR1 MDHEN, CDR2 SYDVKM.

This clonotype came up many times. V gene TRBV10-3 combines with J gene TRBJ1-1; D is unclear. There are 16 residues in the CDR3. V lost 5 bases to trimming and J lost 0 bases, with 16 bases between them. CDR1 is ENHRY and CDR2 is SYGVKD in the germline V gene. In DNA form, the CDR3 reads TGTGCCATCAGTACTCCTAAGAACGGTATGAACACTGAAGCTTTCTTT. Translating gives CAISTPKNGMNTEAFF.

This clonotype has just a few counts. The J gene is TRBJ2-3, the V gene TRBV20-1, with 7 bases identical to TRBD2. The V gene's germline CDR1 is DFQATT and CDR2 SNEGSKA (reference sequence). The J segment lost 4 bases and the V segment lost 5 bases, leaving 3 bases of the junction unmatched. This CDR3 contains 12 residues. The CDR3 region has the DNA TGCAGTGCTCTGGGGAGGGCAGATACGCAGTATTTT. Protein product: CSALGRADTQYF.

This clonotype was counted between two and nine times. The V and J genes are TRBV2 and TRBJ2-1; D assignment may be TRBD1 or TRBD2 (6 bases each). Trimming stripped 7 bases from V and 12 bases from J, with 25 bases between. This CDR3 has 15 residues. The germline CDR1 and CDR2 sequences are SNHLY and FYNNEI. The CDR3 region is CASKTGHLQGRGQFF. In DNA, the CDR3 is TGTGCCAGCAAGACGGGACACCTGCAGGGGCGGGGGCAGTTCTTC.

This chain uses TRBV9 with TRBJ2-1; D possibly uses TRBD1 or TRBD2 (5 bases each). From germline, CDR1 is SGDLS and CDR2 YYNGEE. V shed 3 bases and J shed 7 bases, with 11 bases lying between them. The CDR3 sequence is 13 residues long. DNA for the CDR3: TGTGCCAGCAGCGCGGGGCCGGGTAATGAGCAGTTCTTC. It specifies CASSAGPGNEQFF.

This clonotype has at least ten counts. V is TRBV20-1 and J is TRBJ2-1; D remains unclear. The CDR3 has 13 residues. V was pared by 6 bases and J by 5 bases, with 14 bases between. CDR1 is DFQATT and CDR2 is SNEGSKA in the germline V gene (reference sequence). The CDR3 DNA is TGCAGTGCCGACCCCCTCCCGGACAATGAGCAGTTCTTC. This encodes CSADPLPDNEQFF.

In this sample, this clonotype turned up many times. V is TRBV6-2 or TRBV6-3 and J is TRBJ1-1; D is possibly TRBD1 (6 bases). CDR3 length: 13 residues. Germline CDR1 reads MNHEY; CDR2 reads SVGEGT. V gave up 7 bases and J gave up 5 bases, with 14 bases separating them. CDR3 sequence: CASIQGHGTEAFF. Here the CDR3 DNA reads TGTGCCAGCATACAGGGTCATGGGACTGAAGCTTTCTTT.

This clonotype has at least ten counts. The CDR3 loop reads CSARDQGHYGYTF. The DNA of the CDR3 is TGCAGTGCTAGAGATCAGGGGCACTATGGCTACACCTTC. The chain has TRBV20-1 and TRBJ1-2, with D maybe TRBD1 (6 bases). V was clipped by 0 bases and J by 3 bases, with 8 bases between them. Looked up from germline, CDR1 is DFQATT and CDR2 is SNEGSKA (reference sequence). The CDR3 loop spans 13 amino acids.

J is TRBJ2-7 and V is TRBV7-9; D possibly corresponds to TRBD1 (6 bases). V was trimmed by 5 bases and J by 0 bases, leaving 14 bases between them. Germline CDR1 and CDR2: SEHNR and FQNEAQ (reference sequence). The CDR3 loop spans 15 amino acids. The CDR3 DNA reads as TGTGCCAGCAGCCCCCGGACAGACCCCTCCTACGAGCAGTACTTC. Translation: CASSPRTDPSYEQYF.

The rearrangement uses TRBV6-2 or TRBV6-3 and TRBJ2-1, with TRBD2 identical over 9 bases. This CDR3 contains 17 residues. V lost 6 bases and J lost 3; bases outside the gene matches: 12. CDR1 and CDR2 from the germline V gene are MNHEY and SVGEGT. The CDR3: CASSPFMSGGIYNEQFF. DNA of the CDR3: TGTGCCAGCAGCCCCTTTATGAGCGGGGGGATCTACAATGAGCAGTTCTTC.

The sample holds many counts of this clonotype. This sequence joins TRBV20-1 and TRBJ1-2; 9 bases line up with TRBD1. This CDR3 is built from 13 residues. V lost 3 bases to trimming and J lost 8 bases; unmatched junction nucleotides: 7. Germline CDR1 DFQATT, CDR2 SNEGSKA (reference sequence). The CDR3 DNA sequence: TGCAGTGCTAGGGACAGGGGAGTGGGCGGCTACACCTTC. Translation: CSARDRGVGGYTF.

The chain links TRBV5-1 to TRBJ1-6; a possible D gene is TRBD1 (5 bases). Germline V lookup: CDR1 SGHRS, CDR2 YFSETQ. The CDR3 is made up of 14 amino acids. V lost 3 bases and J 8 bases, leaving 12 bases between the germline ends. The CDR3 here is CASSYGAVDSPLHF. CDR3 DNA sequence: TGCGCCAGCAGCTATGGGGCAGTGGATTCACCCCTCCACTTT.

V gene TRBV28 combines with J gene TRBJ2-7; D not certain. The CDR3 is 13 residues long. Trimming shortened V by 7 bases and J by 2 bases, and 12 bases separated the two germline ends. CDR1 is MDHEN, CDR2 SYDVKM, per germline. The CDR3 is CASKVGRAYEQYF. CDR3 sequence (DNA): TGTGCCAGCAAGGTAGGAAGGGCCTACGAGCAGTACTTC.

The J gene is TRBJ2-2, the V gene TRBV27; 9 bases are a match to TRBD1. Germline V lookup: CDR1 MNHEY, CDR2 SMNVEV (reference sequence). V lost 8 bases, J lost 4 bases, and 14 bases stayed unmatched. The CDR3 is 17 residues long. CDR3 DNA sequence: TGTGCCAGCTCCCTTATTGGGACAGGGTCCAGCACCGGGGAGCTGTTTTTT. It yields the protein CASSLIGTGSSTGELFF.

This clonotype was seen at least ten times. The chain uses TRBV5-4 and TRBJ2-7; D is possibly TRBD2 (5 bases). This CDR3 comprises 13 residues. V lost 5 bases and J lost 4, with 13 bases in between. Germline CDR1 SGHNT, CDR2 YYREEE (reference sequence). CDR3: CASSRTSGYEQYF. CDR3 nucleotides: TGTGCCAGCAGTAGAACGAGCGGATACGAGCAGTACTTC.

This clonotype was detected a few times. This chain connects TRBV5-1 to TRBJ2-1, with 9 bases that match TRBD2. CDR3 length equals 16 residues. The ends lost 4 bases at V and 9 bases at J; junction bases unmatched: 14. CDR1 and CDR2 (germline): SGHRS, YFSETQ. The CDR3 DNA follows: TGCGCCAGCAGCCCGATAGCGGGAGAATACAGTGGTGAGCAGTTCTTC. This sequence encodes CASSPIAGEYSGEQFF.

This clonotype turned up a few times. The J gene is TRBJ2-5, the V gene TRBV24-1; possibly TRBD1 for D (6 bases). Germline CDR1 KGHDR, CDR2 SFDVKD. The CDR3 covers 15 residues. V was pared by 2 bases and J by 5 bases, with 14 bases between. This CDR3 is CATSDSTGQMETQYF. For the CDR3, the DNA is TGTGCCACCAGTGATTCGACAGGTCAGATGGAGACCCAGTACTTC.

Many counts were recorded for this clonotype. The chain is built from TRBV12-3 or TRBV12-4 and TRBJ2-1; TRBD2 matches at 7 bases. The CDR3 is made up of 16 amino acids. The V segment lost 5 bases and the J segment 4 bases; nucleotides outside the gene matches: 11. The CDR3 protein is CASSLGGSGFYNEQFF. For the CDR3, the DNA is TGTGCCAGCAGTCTCGGGGGTAGCGGGTTTTACAATGAGCAGTTCTTC.

This rearrangement joins TRBV5-1 to TRBJ2-1; TRBD1 agrees at 9 bases. Germline V CDR1 and CDR2: SGHRS, YFSETQ. V shed 5 bases and J 8 bases; nucleotides not matched to a gene: 8. This CDR3 is 14 amino acids long. The CDR3 loop reads CASRAGTGNDEQFF. In DNA form, the CDR3 reads TGCGCCAGCAGGGCCGGGACAGGGAACGATGAGCAGTTCTTC.

This clonotype came up a few times. V is TRBV7-2 and J is TRBJ2-1; 7 nucleotides align to TRBD2. Germline CDR1 SGHTA, CDR2 FQGNSA. The CDR3 totals 15 residues. Trimming at V came to 5 bases and at J to 0 bases, leaving 4 bases not matched to a gene. CDR3 bases: TGTGCCAGCAGCCGGGGGGTGAGCTCCTACAATGAGCAGTTCTTC. Translation gives CASSRGVSSYNEQFF.

A few counts support this clonotype. The V gene is TRBV20-1, the J gene TRBJ1-6, with D tentatively TRBD1 (6 bases). The germline CDR1 and CDR2 sequences are DFQATT and SNEGSKA (reference sequence). CDR3 length: 19 amino acids. Trimming left V 6 bases short and J 6 bases short, with 30 bases between. Written as DNA, the CDR3 is TGCAGTGCCACCGTAAGGAGGGACAAAGCCTCAAGGGGTAATTCACCCCTCCACTTT. It yields the protein CSATVRRDKASRGNSPLHF.

This clonotype has ten or more counts. The V gene is TRBV6-4, the J gene TRBJ1-1, with 9 bases identical to TRBD1. J gave up 3 bases and V 4 bases, and 0 bases lay outside the gene matches. This CDR3 spans 13 amino acids. Germline lookup yields CDR1 MRHNA and CDR2 SNTAGT. As DNA, the CDR3 is TGTGCCAGCAGTGGACAGGGGGACACTGAAGCTTTCTTT. It yields the protein CASSGQGDTEAFF.

This clonotype was seen ten or more times. The chain uses TRBV6-5 and TRBJ2-5; D gene ambiguous. This CDR3 has 14 amino acids. The V and J ends lost 0 bases and 2 bases respectively, with 7 bases between them. Per the germline V gene, CDR1 is MNHEY and CDR2 is SVGAGI. The CDR3 nucleotides are TGTGCCAGCAGTTACTCGGGTCAACAAGAGACCCAGTACTTC. This encodes CASSYSGQQETQYF.

The CDR3 is CAISESILAGANTDTQYF. CDR3 nucleotide sequence: TGTGCCATCAGTGAGTCGATACTAGCGGGAGCAAATACAGATACGCAGTATTTT. The V gene is TRBV10-3, the J gene TRBJ2-3, with 11 positions matching TRBD2. Per the germline V gene, CDR1 is ENHRY and CDR2 is SYGVKD. This CDR3 has 18 amino acids. V shed 0 bases and J 3 bases; nucleotides not matched to a gene: 8.

This clonotype turned up a few times. The V call is TRBV7-9, the J call TRBJ2-7, with TRBD2 identical over 8 bases. Losses at the gene ends were 6 bases for V and 5 bases for J; bases not matched to a gene: 12. The V gene's germline CDR1 is SEHNR and CDR2 FQNEAQ (reference sequence). CDR3 length: 15 amino acids. CDR3 loop: CASSLGGAGVHEQYF. CDR3 in DNA: TGTGCCAGCAGTCTCGGGGGAGCGGGAGTGCACGAGCAGTACTTC.

This clonotype was observed a few times. V gene TRBV6-2 or TRBV6-3 combines with J gene TRBJ2-1, with 8 bases aligning to TRBD1. Germline V lookup: CDR1 MNHEY, CDR2 SVGEGT. The CDR3 is 15 residues long. The trim removed 5 bases at V and 1 base at J, leaving 4 bases unmatched. The CDR3 sequence is CASSSQGASYNEQFF. The CDR3 DNA follows: TGTGCCAGCAGTAGTCAGGGGGCGTCCTACAATGAGCAGTTCTTC.